The entry below describes one T cell receptor beta chain. The V and J ends lost 4 bases and 7 bases, in that order; junction bases with no gene match: 3. CDR3 length equals 13 residues. The germline CDR1 and CDR2 sequences are ENHRY and SYGVKD. Primers used in a second PCR of roughly 6 to 12 cycles were a sample-barcoded 5' primer and a J-beta primer mix. MiXCR was run by TCRdb on the 5' RACE reads, yielding one entry per CDR3 protein. The profile shows about 1.6 million distinct CDR3 sequences, about 31% of them singletons. The data stem from a study of blood T cells in healthy people across ages. What was sequenced was blood. The chain carries TRBV10-3 and TRBJ1-5, with 8 positions matching TRBD1. The origin of this receptor is a woman between 25 and 40 years old in good health. CDR3 sequence (DNA): TGTGCCATCAGTGGACAGGGGAACCAGCCCCAGCATTTT. As protein: CAISGQGNQPQHF.